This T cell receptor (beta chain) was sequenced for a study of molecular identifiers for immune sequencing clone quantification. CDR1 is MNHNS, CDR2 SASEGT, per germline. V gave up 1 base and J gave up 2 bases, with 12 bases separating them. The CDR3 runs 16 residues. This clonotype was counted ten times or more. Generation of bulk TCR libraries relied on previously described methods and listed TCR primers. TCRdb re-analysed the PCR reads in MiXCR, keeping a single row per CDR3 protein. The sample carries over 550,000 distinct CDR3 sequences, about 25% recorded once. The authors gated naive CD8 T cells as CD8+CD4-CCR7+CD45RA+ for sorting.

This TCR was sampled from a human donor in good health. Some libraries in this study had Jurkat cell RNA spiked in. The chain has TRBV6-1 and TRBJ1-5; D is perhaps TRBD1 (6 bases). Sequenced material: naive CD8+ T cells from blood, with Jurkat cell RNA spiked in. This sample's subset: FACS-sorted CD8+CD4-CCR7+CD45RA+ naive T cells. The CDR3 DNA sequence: TGTGCCAGCAGTGAAGTGGACAGACGGGGCAATCAGCCCCAGCATTTT. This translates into CASSEVDRRGNQPQHF.